This T cell receptor beta chain was recorded in a study of blood T cell repertoires in COVID-19. CDR1 SQVTM and CDR2 ANQGSEA come from the germline V gene. The CDR3 is made up of 11 amino acids. Trimming cost V 4 bases and J 6 bases, with 9 bases left between them. Data came from immunoSEQ multiplex PCR; TCRdb stores just in-frame clones and leaves some out. The table lists about 70,000 clones, 85% to 90% of them singletons. The rearrangement uses TRBV29-1 and TRBJ1-1, with no clear D. Sequencing was carried out using peripheral blood. The sequence was collected from a man of 80 years or more with acute or convalescent COVID-19. CDR3 amino acids: CSVVTVAEAFF. For the CDR3, the DNA is TGCAGCGTTGTCACGGTGGCTGAAGCTTTCTTT.